This T cell receptor (beta chain) was found in a study of control samples from healthy donors and cancer patients (dated by TCRdb to 2019 to 2021). In the case of this clone: Its antigen remains undetermined. No much larger clone is present one base from it, and per-base qualities are unavailable.

The CDR3 covers 14 residues, taking in both the cysteine and the phenylalanine. The entry retains the CDR3 DNA only, 42 bases that are in frame from base 1. V sheds 4 bases and J sheds 1 base, leaving 11 bases between their ends. CDR1 and CDR2 are drawn from the germline V gene: SGHRS, YFSETQ. To prepare the library, the immunoSEQ multiplex PCR assay was applied. The table comes from immuneACCESS by way of TCRdb, which keeps in-frame sequences with V and J called. Part of the clones is missing from these tables; in studies checked, under half for an unresolved V gene and the rest for unknown reasons. The sample includes about 160,000 clones, with around 94% observed a single time. The leading ten clones occupy around 13% of the sample.

The receptor was isolated from a man aged 55 to 70 with colorectal cancer. The chain is made from TRBV5-1 and TRBJ1-1, with TRBD1 as a weak D call on 6 bases. The sample comprised PBMCs. The DNA sequence follows: TGCGCCAGCAGCCCCGGACAGCCGAACACTGAAGCTTTCTTT. Translation gives CASSPGQPNTEAFF. Supplemented by the reference TRBV5-1 and TRBJ1-1 proteins around the CDR3, the complete variable domain is KAGVTQTPRYLIKTRGQQVTLSCSPISGHRSVSWYQQTPGQGLQFLFEYFSETQRNKGNFPGRFSGRQFSNSRSEMNVSTLELGDSALYLCASSPGQPNTEAFFGQGTRLTVV.